The rows below give T cell receptor beta chains drawn from one sample of a study of blood T cell repertoires in COVID-19. TCRdb's copy holds only in-frame clones and misses some; the assay was immunoSEQ multiplex PCR. The sample yields 35,000 to 50,000 clones, around 85% seen once. The sample comprised peripheral blood. These receptors all come from a human donor in a cohort sampled during active COVID-19. The CDR3 runs from the conserved cysteine through the conserved F or W. The order of the fields is D gene, clone size, V gene, J gene, CDR3 protein, CDR3 DNA. D genes are given only for firm matches. The size of a clone is reported for some rows only, either as once, few or many, or as a class for expanded clones.

D: .; size: once; V: TRBV7-9; J: TRBJ2-1; CDR3: CASSLASRGSSYNEQFF; DNA: TGTGCCAGCAGCTTAGCCTCCCGGGGGAGCTCCTACAATGAGCAGTTCTTC
D: .; size: .; V: TRBV28; J: TRBJ2-4; CDR3: CASSFAGIMRPVAKNIQYF; DNA: TGTGCCAGCAGTTTCGCGGGCATTATGCGCCCTGTAGCCAAAAACATTCAGTACTTC
D: .; size: .; V: TRBV10-3; J: TRBJ1-1; CDR3: CAISDYGTEAFF; DNA: TGTGCCATCAGTGATTACGGGACTGAAGCTTTCTTT
D: TRBD2; size: .; V: TRBV9; J: TRBJ2-1; CDR3: CASSVDLAGEYNEQFF; DNA: TGTGCCAGCAGCGTGGACTTAGCGGGGGAATACAATGAGCAGTTCTTC
D: TRBD1; size: .; V: TRBV27; J: TRBJ2-7; CDR3: CASTRDRGGEQYF; DNA: TGTGCCAGCACCCGGGACAGGGGAGGCGAGCAGTACTTC
D: TRBD1; size: .; V: TRBV6-5; J: TRBJ1-6; CDR3: CGTGESNSPLHF; DNA: TGTGGGACAGGGGAATCGAACTCACCCCTCCACTTT
D: TRBD1; size: .; V: TRBV24-1; J: TRBJ1-2; CDR3: CATSEPGTGRGYTF; DNA: TGTGCCACCAGTGAGCCCGGGACAGGCCGGGGCTACACCTTC
D: .; size: once; V: TRBV5-1; J: TRBJ1-1; CDR3: CASRGLQNTEAFF; DNA: TGCGCCAGCAGGGGGCTTCAGAACACTGAAGCTTTCTTT
D: .; size: .; V: TRBV5-8; J: TRBJ2-4; CDR3: CASSFGVKNIQYF; DNA: TGTGCCAGCAGCTTCGGAGTTAAAAACATTCAGTACTTC
D: TRBD2; size: .; V: TRBV6-4; J: TRBJ2-3; CDR3: CASSDLAGTTDTQYF; DNA: TGTGCCAGCAGTGACCTAGCGGGCACCACAGATACGCAGTATTTT
D: .; size: few; V: TRBV7-9; J: TRBJ1-4; CDR3: CASSLGHPRNEKLFF; DNA: TGTGCCAGCAGCTTGGGGCATCCACGTAATGAAAAACTGTTTTTT
D: .; size: .; V: TRBV11-2; J: TRBJ1-1; CDR3: CASSLVGREAFF; DNA: TGTGCCAGCAGCTTAGTTGGCAGAGAAGCTTTCTTT
D: .; size: .; V: TRBV7-9; J: TRBJ1-6; CDR3: CASSRGQYLNSPLHF; DNA: TGTGCCAGCAGCCGCGGGCAGTATCTTAATTCACCCCTCCACTTT
D: .; size: .; V: TRBV4-1; J: TRBJ1-5; CDR3: CASSPWGQNQPQHF; DNA: TGCGCCAGCAGCCCTTGGGGGCAGAATCAGCCCCAGCATTTT
D: TRBD2; size: .; V: TRBV4-2; J: TRBJ2-3; CDR3: CASSQVAGGTDTQYF; DNA: TGTGCCAGCAGCCAAGTAGCGGGGGGAACAGATACGCAGTATTTT
D: TRBD1; size: few; V: TRBV6-2/TRBV6-3; J: TRBJ2-4; CDR3: CASSPRTGWENIQYF; DNA: TGTGCCAGCAGTCCCCGGACAGGGTGGGAAAACATTCAGTACTTC
D: .; size: .; V: TRBV11-2; J: TRBJ1-1; CDR3: CASSLGTANTEAFF; DNA: TGTGCCAGCAGCTTAGGGACAGCAAACACTGAAGCTTTCTTT
D: .; size: .; V: TRBV28; J: TRBJ2-7; CDR3: CASRTAYEQYF; DNA: TGTGCCAGCAGGACAGCCTACGAGCAGTACTTC
D: .; size: .; V: TRBV2; J: TRBJ2-1; CDR3: CASSEGPPQYNEQFF; DNA: TGTGCCAGCAGTGAAGGTCCCCCCCAATACAATGAGCAGTTCTTC
D: .; size: .; V: TRBV5-1; J: TRBJ2-7; CDR3: CASSFATGGLVQYF; DNA: TGCGCCAGCAGCTTTGCGACAGGTGGCCTCGTGCAGTACTTC
D: TRBD2; size: .; V: TRBV5-1; J: TRBJ2-3; CDR3: CASSSWTSGADTQYF; DNA: TGCGCCAGCAGCTCCTGGACTAGCGGGGCAGATACGCAGTATTTT
D: .; size: .; V: TRBV2; J: TRBJ2-2; CDR3: CASSHKVRGSHRGAVF; DNA: TGTGCCAGCAGCCATAAAGTGAGAGGATCACACCGGGGAGCTGTTTTT
D: TRBD1; size: .; V: TRBV28; J: TRBJ1-4; CDR3: CASSISGTGDEKLFF; DNA: TGTGCCAGCAGTATATCCGGGACAGGGGACGAAAAACTGTTTTTT
D: TRBD1; size: .; V: TRBV19; J: TRBJ2-2; CDR3: CASSVGTGVPGELFF; DNA: TGTGCCAGTAGTGTCGGGACAGGGGTTCCCGGGGAGCTGTTTTTT
D: .; size: .; V: TRBV5-1; J: TRBJ2-5; CDR3: CASSTDGQWETQYF; DNA: TGCGCCAGCAGCACCGACGGACAGTGGGAGACCCAGTACTTC
D: TRBD1; size: .; V: TRBV4-1; J: TRBJ2-3; CDR3: CASSQGVQGTDTQYF; DNA: TGCGCCAGCAGCCAAGGGGTACAGGGGACAGATACGCAGTATTTT
D: .; size: .; V: TRBV5-5; J: TRBJ2-1; CDR3: CASSLWQGWNEQFF; DNA: TGTGCCAGCAGCTTGTGGCAGGGATGGAATGAGCAGTTCTTC
D: TRBD1; size: .; V: TRBV3-1/TRBV3-2; J: TRBJ1-2; CDR3: CASSQQGASYGYTF; DNA: TGTGCCAGCAGCCAGCAGGGGGCCTCTTATGGCTACACCTTC
D: .; size: few; V: TRBV19; J: TRBJ2-6; CDR3: CASLGGSGANVLTF; DNA: TGTGCCAGTCTAGGGGGCTCTGGGGCCAACGTCCTGACTTTC
D: .; size: .; V: TRBV27; J: TRBJ2-7; CDR3: CASSSSGAYEQYF; DNA: TGTGCCAGCAGTTCATCAGGGGCCTACGAGCAGTACTTC
D: .; size: .; V: TRBV27; J: TRBJ2-1; CDR3: CASSFTGTYNEQFF; DNA: TGTGCCAGCAGTTTCACAGGAACCTACAATGAGCAGTTCTTC
D: .; size: .; V: TRBV28; J: TRBJ2-7; CDR3: CASRIPGPNSYEQYF; DNA: TGTGCCAGCAGGATACCGGGTCCAAACTCCTACGAGCAGTACTTC
D: TRBD2; size: .; V: TRBV5-6; J: TRBJ2-1; CDR3: CASSFIPGLEGEQFF; DNA: TGTGCCAGCAGCTTTATACCGGGACTAGAGGGTGAGCAGTTCTTC
D: TRBD1; size: .; V: TRBV7-8; J: TRBJ2-2; CDR3: CASSLADRMGLGELFF; DNA: TGTGCCAGCAGCTTAGCGGACAGGATGGGGCTCGGGGAGCTGTTTTTT
D: .; size: .; V: TRBV28; J: TRBJ2-5; CDR3: CASGVLAEETQYF; DNA: TGTGCCTCGGGGGTACTAGCAGAAGAGACCCAGTACTTC
D: TRBD1; size: .; V: TRBV9; J: TRBJ1-2; CDR3: CASSDPGQGDHTF; DNA: TGTGCCAGTTCTGATCCGGGGCAGGGGGATCACACCTTC
D: TRBD1; size: once; V: TRBV4-3; J: TRBJ1-1; CDR3: CASSRTGGTEAFF; DNA: TGCGCCAGCAGCCGGACAGGGGGAACTGAAGCTTTCTTT